This TCR beta chain was sequenced during a study of blood T cells in healthy people across ages. General observations from the study: Since the PBMCs were unsorted, naive and antigen-experienced cells could not be conclusively compared.

V shed 1 base and J shed 6 bases, with 9 bases lying between them. Germline V CDR1 and CDR2: SQVTM, ANQGSEA. This CDR3 has 12 amino acids. Through a sample-barcoded 5' primer and a J-beta primer mix, a second PCR was run for about 6 to 11 cycles. A template-switch adaptor with 12 random nucleotides tagged each cDNA molecule. Each CDR3 protein is one row after TCRdb ran MiXCR on the 5' RACE reads. This table has 1.5 million to 2 million distinct CDR3 sequences, about 31% appearing once. This clonotype has more than one count but fewer than ten. Antigen unknown. V and J are TRBV29-1 and TRBJ1-1; D possibly corresponds to TRBD1 (5 bases). The receptor was isolated from a woman between 25 and 40 years old in good health. Sequences were obtained from blood. The chain's CDR3 is CSVEGGGAEAFF. The DNA of the CDR3 is TGCAGCGTTGAAGGAGGAGGGGCTGAAGCTTTCTTT.